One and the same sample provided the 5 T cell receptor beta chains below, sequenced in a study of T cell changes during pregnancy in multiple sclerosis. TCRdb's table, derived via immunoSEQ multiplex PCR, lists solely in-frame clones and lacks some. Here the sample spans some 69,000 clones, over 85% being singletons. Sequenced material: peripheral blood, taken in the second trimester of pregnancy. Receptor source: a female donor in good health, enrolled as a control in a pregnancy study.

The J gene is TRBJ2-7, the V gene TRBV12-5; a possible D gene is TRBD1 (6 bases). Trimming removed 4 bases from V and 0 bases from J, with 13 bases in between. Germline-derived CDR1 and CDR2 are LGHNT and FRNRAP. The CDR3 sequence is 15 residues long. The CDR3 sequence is CASGSGQPSSYEQYF. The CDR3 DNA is TGTGCTAGTGGTTCTGGACAGCCTAGCTCCTACGAGCAGTACTTC.

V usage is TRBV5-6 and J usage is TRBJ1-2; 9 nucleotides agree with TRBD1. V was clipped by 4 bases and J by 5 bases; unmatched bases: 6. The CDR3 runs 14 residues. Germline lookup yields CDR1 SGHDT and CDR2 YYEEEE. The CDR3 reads CASSNRDRAYGYTF. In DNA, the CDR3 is TGTGCCAGCAGCAATCGGGACAGGGCGTATGGCTACACCTTC.

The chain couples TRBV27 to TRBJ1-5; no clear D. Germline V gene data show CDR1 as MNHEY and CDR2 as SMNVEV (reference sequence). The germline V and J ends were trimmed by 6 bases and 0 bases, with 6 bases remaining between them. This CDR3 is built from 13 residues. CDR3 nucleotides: TGTGCCAGCAGGCTATATAGCAATCAGCCCCAGCATTTT. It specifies CASRLYSNQPQHF.

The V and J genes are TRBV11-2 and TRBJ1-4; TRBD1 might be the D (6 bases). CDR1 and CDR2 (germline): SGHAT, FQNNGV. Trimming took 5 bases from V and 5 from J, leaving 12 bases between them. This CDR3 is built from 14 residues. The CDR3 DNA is TGTGCCAGCAGCAACCGACAGGCCAATGAAAAACTGTTTTTT. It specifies CASSNRQANEKLFF.

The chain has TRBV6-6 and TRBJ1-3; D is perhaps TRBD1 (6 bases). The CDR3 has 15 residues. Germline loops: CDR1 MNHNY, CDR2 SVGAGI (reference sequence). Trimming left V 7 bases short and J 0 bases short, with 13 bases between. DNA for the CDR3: TGTGCCAGCAACAGGGACCAGAGCTCTGGAAACACCATATATTTT. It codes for CASNRDQSSGNTIYF.